These T cell receptor beta chains were read from a single sample in a study of blood T cell repertoires in COVID-19. The assay was immunoSEQ multiplex PCR, and TCRdb's table has in-frame clones only and misses some. The sample carries 200,000 or so clones, 70% to 90% recorded once. Sequenced sample: peripheral blood. The receptors were gathered from a man at least 80 years old with acute or convalescent COVID-19. The CDR3 runs from the conserved cysteine through the conserved F or W. The D gene is left open where the match is weak. Some rows mark clone size as missing; the rest say once, few, many or name a class of expanded clone.

clone_size	v_call	d_call	j_call	cdr3_nt	cdr3_aa
-	TRBV2	TRBD1	TRBJ1-5	TGTGCCAGCAGCCCCGGGGGACAGTATGGCAATCAGCCCCAGCATTTT	CASSPGGQYGNQPQHF
-	TRBV25-1	-	TRBJ1-1	TGTGCCAGCAGTGAAAGCTGGACAGCAGGTACTGAAGCTTTCTTT	CASSESWTAGTEAFF
-	TRBV7-8	TRBD2	TRBJ2-7	TGTGCCAGCAGCTCTCGCCGGGGTAGCGGGAGTGTATTGGCCGAGCAGTACTTC	CASSSRRGSGSVLAEQYF
few	TRBV7-8	TRBD2	TRBJ2-1	TGTGCCAGCAGCTTCGGCGGGGGCTCCTACAATGAGCAGTTCTTC	CASSFGGGSYNEQFF
-	TRBV10-3	TRBD1	TRBJ1-1	TGTGCCATCAAGCCGGGACAGCGGAACACTGAAGCTTTCTTT	CAIKPGQRNTEAFF
-	TRBV27	-	TRBJ1-4	TGTGCCAGCAGTATGGCCGCTCCCAATGAAAAACTGTTTTTT	CASSMAAPNEKLFF
-	TRBV6-5	-	TRBJ2-2	TGTGCCAGCAGCCGAGGCCGCCCGAACACCGGGGAGCTGTTTTTT	CASSRGRPNTGELFF
-	TRBV2	TRBD1	TRBJ1-6	TGTGCCACCAATCGGGACAGGGGGAATTCACCCCTCCACTTT	CATNRDRGNSPLHF
-	TRBV11-2	TRBD1	TRBJ1-2	TGTGCCAGCAGCCCCCAGGACAGGGTTCTCGGAAGTGGCTACACCTTC	CASSPQDRVLGSGYTF
-	TRBV11-2	TRBD1	TRBJ1-3	TGTGCCAGCAGCTTACGGACAGGGGCAAACACCATATATTTT	CASSLRTGANTIYF
-	TRBV19	TRBD1	TRBJ2-7	TGTGCCAGTAGTATGAGTTACAGGGGCCCCTACGAGCAGTACTTC	CASSMSYRGPYEQYF
-	TRBV4-3	TRBD1	TRBJ2-2	TGCGCCAGCAGCCAAGCGGGACAGGGTATCACCGGGGAGCTGTTTTTT	CASSQAGQGITGELFF
-	TRBV7-2	TRBD1	TRBJ2-5	TGTGCCAGCAGCCTCAGACAGGGGGTTAAAGAGACCCAGTACTTC	CASSLRQGVKETQYF
-	TRBV2	-	TRBJ2-2	TGTGCCACGGGACATAGCACGAACACCGGGGAGCTGTTTTTT	CATGHSTNTGELFF
few	TRBV7-9	TRBD1	TRBJ2-1	TGTGCCAGCAACCGGGACAGTACCAATGAGCAGTTCTTC	CASNRDSTNEQFF
-	TRBV10-3	TRBD1	TRBJ1-4	TGTGCCATCAGTGCCGGACAGGGGGCGAATGAAAAACTGTTTTTT	CAISAGQGANEKLFF
-	TRBV5-1	-	TRBJ2-1	TGCGCCAGCAGCTTGGGACTAGACTACAATGAGCAGTTCTTC	CASSLGLDYNEQFF
-	TRBV7-2	-	TRBJ2-5	TGTGCCAGCAGCTTATGGGGAGCCCAAGAGACCCAGTACTTC	CASSLWGAQETQYF
-	TRBV5-4	-	TRBJ2-3	TGTGCCAGCAGCTTGGGGGAGCGCACAGATACGCAGTATTTT	CASSLGERTDTQYF
-	TRBV2	-	TRBJ1-2	TGTGCCAGCAGTGAGATTTGGGGGGGTAACTATGGCTACACCTTC	CASSEIWGGNYGYTF
-	TRBV7-8	-	TRBJ2-6	TGTGCCAGCAGCCGACCTACTGGGGCCAACGTCCTGACTTTC	CASSRPTGANVLTF
-	TRBV4-3	-	TRBJ2-1	TGCGCCAGCAGCCAAGTTACAGGCTACAATGAGCAGTTCTTC	CASSQVTGYNEQFF
-	TRBV28	TRBD1	TRBJ1-4	TGTGCCAGCAGTTCAACCGGGACAGTAGAAAAACTGTTTTTT	CASSSTGTVEKLFF
-	TRBV4-2	TRBD2	TRBJ2-7	TGTGCCAGCAGCCAAGAAGGGACTAGCGCTTACGAGCAGTACTTC	CASSQEGTSAYEQYF
-	TRBV23-1	TRBD1	TRBJ2-1	TGCGCCAGCAGTCAATCAGGGGGCTGGGGCTCCTACAATGAGCAGTTCTTC	CASSQSGGWGSYNEQFF
-	TRBV27	TRBD2	TRBJ2-7	TGTGCCAGCAGTTCCTTGAGTACTAGCGGGGGCGTAGGGCAGTACTTC	CASSSLSTSGGVGQYF
-	TRBV15	-	TRBJ1-6	TGTGCCACCAAAGGGGGTTGGGAAAATTCACCCCTCCACTTT	CATKGGWENSPLHF
-	TRBV7-3	-	TRBJ1-1	TGTGCCAGCCGAGAGACAGGTCGTACTGAAGCTTTCTTT	CASRETGRTEAFF
-	TRBV7-9	-	TRBJ1-2	TGTGCCGTATCCCCCCACGGGATTCTAAGGGGCTACACCTTC	CAVSPHGILRGYTF
-	TRBV18	-	TRBJ1-4	TGTGCCAGCTCACCTCGACAGGAATATGAAAAACTGTTTTTT	CASSPRQEYEKLFF
-	TRBV9	TRBD2	TRBJ2-3	TGTGCCAGCAGCGTAGCTCCTAGCGGGATGTTAGGAGATACGCAGTATTTT	CASSVAPSGMLGDTQYF
-	TRBV7-9	TRBD2	TRBJ2-1	TGTGCCAGCAGCTTAGACGGGAGGTCCTACAATGAGCAGTTCTTC	CASSLDGRSYNEQFF
-	TRBV25-1	TRBD2	TRBJ2-1	TGTGCCAGCAGTCGACTAGCGGGGTTTTACAATGAGCAGTTCTTC	CASSRLAGFYNEQFF
-	TRBV28	-	TRBJ1-2	TGTGCCAGCAGTTTGTGGGAGGAGGGGCCCCTCTGGGGCTACACCTTC	CASSLWEEGPLWGYTF
-	TRBV7-7	TRBD2	TRBJ2-1	TGTGCTAGCAGCCACGGACTAGCGGGCATCAATGAGCAGTTCTTC	CASSHGLAGINEQFF
-	TRBV28	-	TRBJ1-1	TGTGCCAGCAGACTACCGCTAGTGAGGTCTGAAGCTTTCTTT	CASRLPLVRSEAFF
-	TRBV18	-	TRBJ2-2	TGTGCCAGCTCACCACCCAACAGGGCATCTTACACCGGGGAGCTGTTTTTT	CASSPPNRASYTGELFF
-	TRBV6-5	TRBD1	TRBJ1-6	TGTGCCAGCAGCTATACAGGGGGAAATTCACCCCTCCACTTT	CASSYTGGNSPLHF
-	TRBV7-2	TRBD1	TRBJ2-1	TGTGCCAGCAGCTTAGCCGTTTTACAGGGGGCGCGGGGCAATGAGCAGTTCTTC	CASSLAVLQGARGNEQFF
many	TRBV2	TRBD1	TRBJ1-4	TGTGCCAGCATTCCGGGACAGGGGGAAGAAAAACTGTTTTTT	CASIPGQGEEKLFF
-	TRBV27	TRBD1	TRBJ1-3	TGTGCCAGCAGTTCAACAGGGGGCTCTGGAAACACCATATATTTT	CASSSTGGSGNTIYF
-	TRBV6-1	-	TRBJ2-1	TGTGCCAGCAGGACCGGGACAAATTACAATGAGCAGTTCTTC	CASRTGTNYNEQFF
once	TRBV10-3	TRBD1	TRBJ1-6	TGTGCCATCAGTGTTAGACAGGGTGTTTCACCCCTCCACTTT	CAISVRQGVSPLHF